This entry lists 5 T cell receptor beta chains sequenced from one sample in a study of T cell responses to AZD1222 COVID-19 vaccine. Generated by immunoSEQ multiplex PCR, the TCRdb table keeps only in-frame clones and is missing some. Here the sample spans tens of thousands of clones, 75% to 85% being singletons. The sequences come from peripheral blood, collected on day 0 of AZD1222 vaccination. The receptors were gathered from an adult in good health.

CDR3 residues: CASSPDRAAVYEQYF. The CDR3 bases are TGTGCCAGCAGCCCAGACAGGGCTGCTGTCTACGAGCAGTACTTC. The V gene is TRBV7-2, the J gene TRBJ2-7; 7 positions match TRBD1. The CDR3 loop spans 15 amino acids. Losses at the gene ends were 5 bases for V and 3 bases for J; bases not matched to a gene: 10. Germline V gene lookup returns CDR1 SGHTA and CDR2 FQGNSA.

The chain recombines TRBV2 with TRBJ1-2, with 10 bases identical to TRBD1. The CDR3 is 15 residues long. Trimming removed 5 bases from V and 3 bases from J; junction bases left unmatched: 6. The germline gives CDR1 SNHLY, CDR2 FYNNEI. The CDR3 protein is CASSLKTGGDYGYTF. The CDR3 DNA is TGTGCCAGCAGTTTGAAGACAGGGGGCGACTATGGCTACACCTTC.

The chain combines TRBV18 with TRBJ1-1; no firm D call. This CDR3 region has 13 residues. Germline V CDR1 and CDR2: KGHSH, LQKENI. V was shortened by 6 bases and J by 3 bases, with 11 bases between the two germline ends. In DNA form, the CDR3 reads TGTGCCAGCTCCAGAAACGGAGACACTGAAGCTTTCTTT. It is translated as CASSRNGDTEAFF.

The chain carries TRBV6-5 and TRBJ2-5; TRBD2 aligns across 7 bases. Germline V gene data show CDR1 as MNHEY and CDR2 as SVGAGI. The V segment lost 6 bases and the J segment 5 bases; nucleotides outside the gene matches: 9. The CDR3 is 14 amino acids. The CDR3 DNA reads TGTGCCAGCAGGGACTTGAGCGGGGCGGAGACCCAGTACTTC. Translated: CASRDLSGAETQYF.

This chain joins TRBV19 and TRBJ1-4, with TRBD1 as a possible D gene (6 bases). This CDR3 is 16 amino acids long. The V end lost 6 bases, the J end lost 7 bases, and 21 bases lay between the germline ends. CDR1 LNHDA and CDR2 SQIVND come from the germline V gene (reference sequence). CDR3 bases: TGTGCCAGTAGCCCAAGAGGGAACACAGGGAGTGAAAAACTGTTTTTT. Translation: CASSPRGNTGSEKLFF.